This entry describes one T cell receptor beta chain. In this sample, this clonotype turned up a few times. The target of this receptor is not known. Base quality data are lacking; no much larger clone is found one base away. Preparation of the library involved RT-PCR. These reads were obtained on an Illumina HiSeq 2500. TCRdb cleaned the public reads at Q25 with fastp, built clones with MiXCR and kept in-frame beta chains. Rows are unified per CDR3 protein, each entry keeping the most common DNA and genes. This sample holds around 580,000 distinct CDR3 sequences; 13% to 15% were observed only once. The ten biggest clones cover over 8.5% of the sample. V loses 4 bases, J loses 2 bases, and the germline ends lie 18 bases apart. The germline V gene provides CDR1 KGHSY and CDR2 FQNENV. The CDR3, from cysteine to phenylalanine, totals 17 residues. The read is trimmed to its CDR3 DNA, 51 bases read in frame from base 1.

The sample comes from a study of response to subunit inactivated influenza vaccine (dated by TCRdb to 2016 to 2019). Regarding the research as a whole: The study used deep quantitative T cell receptor repertoire profiling to track responses to a trivalent subunit inactivated influenza vaccine.

The full study reports these points: The authors suggested that each seasonal influenza vaccination may recruit only a limited number of new T cells.

The specimen comprised PBMCs from blood, sampled about 13 days after vaccination. The clonotype originates from a man aged 45-60 years who received an inactivated influenza vaccine. Donor details come from another sample of the same person, matched by shared clones. The rearrangement joined TRBV16 to TRBJ2-4; TRBD1 is a possible D gene, resting on 7 matching bases. The CDR3 region: CASSLSTGRRTKNIQYF. The nucleotides read TGTGCCAGCAGCCTCTCGACAGGGAGGCGGACCAAAAACATTCAGTACTTC. The full variable domain, with segments outside the CDR3 supplied by the reference TRBV16 and TRBJ2-4 proteins, appears as GEEVAQTPKHLVRGEGQKAKLYCAPIKGHSYVFWYQQVLKNEFKFLISFQNENVFDETGMPKERFSAKCLPNSPCSLEIQATKLEDSAVYFCASSLSTGRRTKNIQYFGAGTRLSVL.